The T cell receptor (beta chain) described here comes from a study of OX40 agonist ivuxolimab in advanced cancers. Study details: The mean age was about 57 years, ranging from about 20 to 85, with over 70% of participants male. Study results and limitations: Both blood CD4+ and CD8+ T cells showed clonal growth by week 6 at 0.1 to 3.0 mg/kg. CD4+ T cells averaged fewer expanded clones than CD8+ T cells.

Sequencing was performed with immunoSEQ multiplex PCR; in TCRdb, only in-frame clones are kept and a portion is missing. Here the sample spans under 85,000 clones, 90% being singletons. The CDR3 has 15 amino acids. The trim removed 5 bases at V and 6 bases at J, leaving 7 bases unmatched. Germline V CDR1 and CDR2: SGHTA, FQGNSA. On this clone itself: No antigen is known for it.

The clonotype originates from an adult with an advanced solid tumor such as melanoma, head and neck, liver or kidney cancer. The rearrangement joins TRBV7-2 to TRBJ2-4; 10 nucleotides align to TRBD2. The source material was CD4+ or CD8+ T cells sorted from blood, sampled in a trial of the OX40 agonist ivuxolimab. The DNA of the CDR3 is TGTGCCAGCAGCCCCGGGACTAGCGTTAGAAACATTCAGTACTTC. This codes for CASSPGTSVRNIQYF.